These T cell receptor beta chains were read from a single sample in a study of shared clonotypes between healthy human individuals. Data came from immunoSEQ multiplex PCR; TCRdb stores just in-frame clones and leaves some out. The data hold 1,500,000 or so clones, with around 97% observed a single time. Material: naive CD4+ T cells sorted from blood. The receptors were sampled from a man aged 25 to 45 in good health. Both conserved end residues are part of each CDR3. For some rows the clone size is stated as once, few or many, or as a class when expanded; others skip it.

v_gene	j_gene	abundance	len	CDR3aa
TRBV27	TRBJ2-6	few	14	CASSLSSGANVLTF
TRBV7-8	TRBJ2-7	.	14	CASSLGGTSYEQYF
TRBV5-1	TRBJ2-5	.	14	CASSLGQLGETQYF
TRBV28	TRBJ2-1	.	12	CASSSPFLEQFF
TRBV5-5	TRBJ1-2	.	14	CASSRTGGDYGYTF
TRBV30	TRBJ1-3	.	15	CAWSVRTGARNTIYF
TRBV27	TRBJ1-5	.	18	CASSLKAGTWNSNQPQHF
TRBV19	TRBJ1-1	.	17	CASSPLRHRVVATEAFF
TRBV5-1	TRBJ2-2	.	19	CASSGGILRGGLNTGELFF
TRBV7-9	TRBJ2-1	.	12	CASSERFHEQFF
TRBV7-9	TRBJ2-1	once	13	CASSPATYNEQFF
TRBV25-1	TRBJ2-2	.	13	CASKRRNTGELFF
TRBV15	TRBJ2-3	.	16	CATSRDRAVGTDTQYF
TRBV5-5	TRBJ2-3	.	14	CASSSQVFTDTQYF
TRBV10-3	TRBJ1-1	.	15	CAISESGQGPSEAFF
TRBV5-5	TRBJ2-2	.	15	CASTPTGTDTGELFF